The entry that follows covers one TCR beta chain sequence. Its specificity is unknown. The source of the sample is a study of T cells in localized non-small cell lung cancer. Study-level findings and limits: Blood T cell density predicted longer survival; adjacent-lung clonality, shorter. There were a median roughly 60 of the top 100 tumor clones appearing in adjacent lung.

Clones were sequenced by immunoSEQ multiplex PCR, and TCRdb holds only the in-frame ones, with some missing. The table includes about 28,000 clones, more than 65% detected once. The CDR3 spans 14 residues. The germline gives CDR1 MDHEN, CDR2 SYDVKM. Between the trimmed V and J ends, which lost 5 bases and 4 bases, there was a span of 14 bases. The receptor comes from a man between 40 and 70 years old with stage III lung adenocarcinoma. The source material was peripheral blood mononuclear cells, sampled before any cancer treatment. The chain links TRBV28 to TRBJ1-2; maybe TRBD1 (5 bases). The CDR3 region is CASSRGGQAYGYTF. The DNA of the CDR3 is TGTGCCAGCAGTAGGGGCGGGCAGGCCTATGGCTACACCTTC.